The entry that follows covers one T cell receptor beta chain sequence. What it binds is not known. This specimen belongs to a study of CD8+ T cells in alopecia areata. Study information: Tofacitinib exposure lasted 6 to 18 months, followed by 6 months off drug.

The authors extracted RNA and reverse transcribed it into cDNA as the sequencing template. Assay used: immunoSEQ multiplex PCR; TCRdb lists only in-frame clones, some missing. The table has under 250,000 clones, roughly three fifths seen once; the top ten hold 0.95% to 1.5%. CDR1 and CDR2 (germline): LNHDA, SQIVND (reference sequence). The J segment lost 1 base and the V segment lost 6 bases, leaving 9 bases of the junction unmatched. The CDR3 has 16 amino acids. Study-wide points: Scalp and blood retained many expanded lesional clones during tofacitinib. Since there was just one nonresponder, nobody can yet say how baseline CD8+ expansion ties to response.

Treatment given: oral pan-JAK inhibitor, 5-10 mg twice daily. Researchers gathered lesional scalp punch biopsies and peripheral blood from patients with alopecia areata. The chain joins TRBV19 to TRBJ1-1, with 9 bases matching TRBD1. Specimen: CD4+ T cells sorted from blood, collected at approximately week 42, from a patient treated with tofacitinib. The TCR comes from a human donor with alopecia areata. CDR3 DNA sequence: TGTGCCAGTAGGTCACAGGGGGCTTTCGCGAACACTGAAGCTTTCTTT. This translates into CASRSQGAFANTEAFF.